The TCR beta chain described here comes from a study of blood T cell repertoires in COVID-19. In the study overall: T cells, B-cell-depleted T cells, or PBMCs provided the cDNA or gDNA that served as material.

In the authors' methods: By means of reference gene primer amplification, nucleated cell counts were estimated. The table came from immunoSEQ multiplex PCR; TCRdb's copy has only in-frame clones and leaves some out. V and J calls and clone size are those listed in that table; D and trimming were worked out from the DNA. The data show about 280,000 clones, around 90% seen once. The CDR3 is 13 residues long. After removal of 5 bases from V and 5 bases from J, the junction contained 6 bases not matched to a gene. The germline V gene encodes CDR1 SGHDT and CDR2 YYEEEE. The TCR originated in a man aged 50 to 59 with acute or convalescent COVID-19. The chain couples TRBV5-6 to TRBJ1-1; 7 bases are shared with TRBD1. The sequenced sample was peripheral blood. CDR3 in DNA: TGTGCCAGCAGTTACGACAGGGAGACTGAAGCTTTCTTT. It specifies CASSYDRETEAFF.